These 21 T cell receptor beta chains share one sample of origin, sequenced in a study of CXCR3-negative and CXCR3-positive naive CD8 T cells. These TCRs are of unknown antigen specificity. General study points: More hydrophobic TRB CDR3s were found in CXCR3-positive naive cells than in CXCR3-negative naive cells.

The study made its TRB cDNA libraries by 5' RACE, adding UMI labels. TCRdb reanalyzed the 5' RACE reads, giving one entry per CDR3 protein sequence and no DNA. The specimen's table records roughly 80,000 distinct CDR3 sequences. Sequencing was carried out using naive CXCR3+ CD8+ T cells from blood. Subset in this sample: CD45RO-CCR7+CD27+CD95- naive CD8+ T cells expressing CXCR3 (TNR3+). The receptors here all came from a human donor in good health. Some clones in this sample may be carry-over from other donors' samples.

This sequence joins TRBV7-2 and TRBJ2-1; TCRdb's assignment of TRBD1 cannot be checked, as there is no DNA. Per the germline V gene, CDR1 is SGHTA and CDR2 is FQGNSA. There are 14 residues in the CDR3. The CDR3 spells CASSLGYGANEQFF.

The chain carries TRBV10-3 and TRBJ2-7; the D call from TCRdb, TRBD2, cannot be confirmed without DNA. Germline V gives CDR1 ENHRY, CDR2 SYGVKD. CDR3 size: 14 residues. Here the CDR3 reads CASSGGEGTYEQYF.

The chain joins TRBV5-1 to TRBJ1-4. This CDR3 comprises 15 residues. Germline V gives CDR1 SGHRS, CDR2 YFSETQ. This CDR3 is CASSLSVATNEKLFF.

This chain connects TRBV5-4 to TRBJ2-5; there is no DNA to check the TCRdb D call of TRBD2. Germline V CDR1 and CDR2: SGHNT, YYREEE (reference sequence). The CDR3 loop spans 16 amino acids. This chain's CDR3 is CASSLEASGDQETQYF.

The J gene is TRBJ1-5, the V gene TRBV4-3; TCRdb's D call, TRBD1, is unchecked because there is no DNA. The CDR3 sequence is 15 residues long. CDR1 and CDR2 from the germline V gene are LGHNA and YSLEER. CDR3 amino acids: CASSQDYRGYQPQHF.

The CDR3 loop reads CASSLGGLESSYNEQFF. The rearrangement links TRBV7-8 to TRBJ2-1; TCRdb gives TRBD1 as the D gene, but with no DNA this cannot be confirmed. The germline V gene has CDR1 SGHVS and CDR2 FQNEAQ. This CDR3 spans 17 amino acids.

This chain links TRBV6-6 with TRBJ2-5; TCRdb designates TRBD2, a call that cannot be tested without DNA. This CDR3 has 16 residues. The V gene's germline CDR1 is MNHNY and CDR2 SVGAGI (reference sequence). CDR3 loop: CASRASFSENQETQYF.

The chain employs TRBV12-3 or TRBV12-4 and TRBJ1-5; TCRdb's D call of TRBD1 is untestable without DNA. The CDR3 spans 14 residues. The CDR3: CASSSTGRDEPQHF.

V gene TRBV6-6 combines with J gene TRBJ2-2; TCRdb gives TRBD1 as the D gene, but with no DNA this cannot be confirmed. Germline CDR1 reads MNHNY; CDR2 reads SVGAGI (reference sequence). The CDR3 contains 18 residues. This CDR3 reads CASSYPQFWQGVEGELFF.

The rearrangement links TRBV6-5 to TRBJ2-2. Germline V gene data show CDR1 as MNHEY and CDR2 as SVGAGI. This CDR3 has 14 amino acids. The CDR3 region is CASSYGRNTGELFF.

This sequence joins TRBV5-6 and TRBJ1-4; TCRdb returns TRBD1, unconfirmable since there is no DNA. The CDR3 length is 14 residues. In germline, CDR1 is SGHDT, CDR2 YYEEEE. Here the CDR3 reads CASSPGTGHEKLFF.

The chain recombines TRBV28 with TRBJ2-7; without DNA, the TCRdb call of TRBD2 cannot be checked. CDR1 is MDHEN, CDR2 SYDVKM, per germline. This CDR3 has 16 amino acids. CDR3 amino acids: CASRAGTSGGAGEQYF.

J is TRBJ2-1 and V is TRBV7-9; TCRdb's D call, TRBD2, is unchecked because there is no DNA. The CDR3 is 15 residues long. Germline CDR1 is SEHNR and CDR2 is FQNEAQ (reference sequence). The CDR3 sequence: CASSTTTRRPNEQFF.

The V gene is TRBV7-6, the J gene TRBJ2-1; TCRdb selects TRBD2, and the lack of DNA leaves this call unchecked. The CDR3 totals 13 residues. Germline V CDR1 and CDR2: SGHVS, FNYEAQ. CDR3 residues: CASSLVEGNEQFF.

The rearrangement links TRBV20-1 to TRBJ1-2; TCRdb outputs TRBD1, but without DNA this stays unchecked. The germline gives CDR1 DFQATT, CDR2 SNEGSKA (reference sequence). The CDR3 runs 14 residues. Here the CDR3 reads CSARSGGADYGYTF.

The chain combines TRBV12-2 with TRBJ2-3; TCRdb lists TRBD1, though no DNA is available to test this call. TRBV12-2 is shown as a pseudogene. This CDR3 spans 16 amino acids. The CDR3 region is CASRRWGTGVTDTQYF.

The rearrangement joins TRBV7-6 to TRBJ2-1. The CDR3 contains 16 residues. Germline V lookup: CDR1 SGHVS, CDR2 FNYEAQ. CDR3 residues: CASSLVVDSSYNEQFF.

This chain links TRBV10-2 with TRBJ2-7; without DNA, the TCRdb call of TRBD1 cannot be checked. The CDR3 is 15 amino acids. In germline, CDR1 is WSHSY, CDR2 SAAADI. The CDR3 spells CASRGQGGGSYEQYF.

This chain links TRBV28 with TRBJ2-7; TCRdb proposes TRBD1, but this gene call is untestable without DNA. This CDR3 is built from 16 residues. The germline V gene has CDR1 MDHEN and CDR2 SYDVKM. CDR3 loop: CASRPALGGQGGEQYF.

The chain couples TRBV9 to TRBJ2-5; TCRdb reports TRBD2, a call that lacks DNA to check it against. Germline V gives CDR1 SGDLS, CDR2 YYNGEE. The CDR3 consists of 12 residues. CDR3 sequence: CADRGRRETQYF.

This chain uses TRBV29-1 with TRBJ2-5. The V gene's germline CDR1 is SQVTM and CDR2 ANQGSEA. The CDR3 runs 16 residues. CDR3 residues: CSVEDPSSWRQETQYF.